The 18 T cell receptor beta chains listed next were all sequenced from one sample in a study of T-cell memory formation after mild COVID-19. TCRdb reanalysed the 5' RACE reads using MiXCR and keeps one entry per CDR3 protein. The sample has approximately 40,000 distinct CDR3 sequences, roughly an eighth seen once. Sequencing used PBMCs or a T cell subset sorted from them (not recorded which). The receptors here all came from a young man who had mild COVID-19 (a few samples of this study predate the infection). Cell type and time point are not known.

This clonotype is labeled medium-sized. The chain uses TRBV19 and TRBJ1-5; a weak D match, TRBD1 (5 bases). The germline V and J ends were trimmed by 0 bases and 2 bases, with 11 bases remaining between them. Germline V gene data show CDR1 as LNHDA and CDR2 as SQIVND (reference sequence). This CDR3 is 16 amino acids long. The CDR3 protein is CASSIDGAGGNQPQHF. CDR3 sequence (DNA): TGTGCCAGTAGTATAGATGGGGCAGGAGGCAATCAGCCCCAGCATTTT.

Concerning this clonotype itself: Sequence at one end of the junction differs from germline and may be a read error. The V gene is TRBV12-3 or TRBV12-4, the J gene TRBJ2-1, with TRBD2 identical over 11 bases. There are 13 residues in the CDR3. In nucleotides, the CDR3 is TGTGCCAGCAGCTTAGCGGGGGGGCGTGAGCAGTTCTTC. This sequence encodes CASSLAGGREQFF.

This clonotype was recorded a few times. The CDR3: CSAILDRVDGYTF. DNA of the CDR3: TGCAGTGCTATCTTAGACAGGGTGGATGGCTACACCTTC. V and J are TRBV20-1 and TRBJ1-2; 7 nucleotides agree with TRBD1. V was pared by 4 bases and J by 6 bases, with 8 bases of the junction left unmatched. The CDR3 sequence is 13 residues long. Germline V gene sequence: CDR1 DFQATT, CDR2 SNEGSKA (reference sequence).

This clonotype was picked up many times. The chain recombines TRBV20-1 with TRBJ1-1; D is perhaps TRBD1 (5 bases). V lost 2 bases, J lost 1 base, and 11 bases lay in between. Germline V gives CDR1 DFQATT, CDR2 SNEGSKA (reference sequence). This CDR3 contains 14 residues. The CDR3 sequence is CSARNGGGNTEAFF. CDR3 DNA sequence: TGCAGTGCTAGAAATGGGGGGGGGAACACTGAAGCTTTCTTT.

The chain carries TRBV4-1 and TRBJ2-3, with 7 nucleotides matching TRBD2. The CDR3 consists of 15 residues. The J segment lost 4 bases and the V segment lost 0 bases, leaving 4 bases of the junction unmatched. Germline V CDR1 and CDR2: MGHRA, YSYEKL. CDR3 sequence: CASSQDRGGADTQYF. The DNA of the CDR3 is TGCGCCAGCAGCCAAGATCGTGGGGGGGCAGATACGCAGTATTTT.

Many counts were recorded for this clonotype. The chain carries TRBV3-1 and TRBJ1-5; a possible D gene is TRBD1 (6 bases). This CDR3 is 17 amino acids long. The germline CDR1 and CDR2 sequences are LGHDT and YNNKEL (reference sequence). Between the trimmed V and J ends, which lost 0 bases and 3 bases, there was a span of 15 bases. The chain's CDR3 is CASSQENSGHHNQPQHF. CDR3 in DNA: TGTGCCAGCAGCCAAGAAAATTCGGGACACCACAATCAGCCCCAGCATTTT.

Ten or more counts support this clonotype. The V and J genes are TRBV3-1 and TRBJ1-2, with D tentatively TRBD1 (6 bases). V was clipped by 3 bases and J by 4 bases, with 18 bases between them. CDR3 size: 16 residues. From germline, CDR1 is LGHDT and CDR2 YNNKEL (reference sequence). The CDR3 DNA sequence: TGTGCCAGCAGCCAGAGACTTTACAGGGCCGGCTATGGCTACACCTTC. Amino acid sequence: CASSQRLYRAGYGYTF.

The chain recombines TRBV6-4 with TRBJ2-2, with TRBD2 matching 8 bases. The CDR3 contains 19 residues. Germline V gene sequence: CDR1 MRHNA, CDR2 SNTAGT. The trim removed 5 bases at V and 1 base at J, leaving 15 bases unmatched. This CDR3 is CASSPQWFAGGENTGELFF. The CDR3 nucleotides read TGTGCCAGCAGTCCCCAATGGTTTGCGGGGGGCGAGAACACCGGGGAGCTGTTTTTT.

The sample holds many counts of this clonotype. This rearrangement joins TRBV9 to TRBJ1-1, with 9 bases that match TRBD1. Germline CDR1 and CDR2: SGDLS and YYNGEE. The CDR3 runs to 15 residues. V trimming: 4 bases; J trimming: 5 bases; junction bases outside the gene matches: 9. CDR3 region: CASSFTGGDWTEAFF. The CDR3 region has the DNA TGTGCCAGCAGCTTCACAGGGGGCGATTGGACTGAAGCTTTCTTT.

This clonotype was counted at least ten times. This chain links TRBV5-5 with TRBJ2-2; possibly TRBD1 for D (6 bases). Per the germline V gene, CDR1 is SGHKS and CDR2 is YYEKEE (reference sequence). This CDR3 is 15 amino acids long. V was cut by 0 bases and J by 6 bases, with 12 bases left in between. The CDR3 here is CASSLAPAGAGELFF. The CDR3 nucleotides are TGTGCCAGCAGCTTGGCTCCGGCAGGGGCCGGGGAGCTGTTTTTT.

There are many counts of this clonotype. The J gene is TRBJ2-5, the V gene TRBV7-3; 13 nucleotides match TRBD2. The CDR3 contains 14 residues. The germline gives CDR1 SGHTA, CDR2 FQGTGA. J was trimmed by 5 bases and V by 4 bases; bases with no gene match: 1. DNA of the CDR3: TGTGCCAGCAGCTCGGGACTAGCGGGGGAGACCCAGTACTTC. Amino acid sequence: CASSSGLAGETQYF.

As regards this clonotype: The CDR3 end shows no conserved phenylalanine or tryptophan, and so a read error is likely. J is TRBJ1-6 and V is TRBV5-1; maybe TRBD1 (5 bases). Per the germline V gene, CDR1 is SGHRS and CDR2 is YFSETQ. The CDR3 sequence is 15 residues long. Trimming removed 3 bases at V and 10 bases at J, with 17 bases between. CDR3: CASSWGGTIGSPLHS. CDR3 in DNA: TGCGCCAGCAGCTGGGGCGGGACTATAGGATCACCCCTCCACTCT.

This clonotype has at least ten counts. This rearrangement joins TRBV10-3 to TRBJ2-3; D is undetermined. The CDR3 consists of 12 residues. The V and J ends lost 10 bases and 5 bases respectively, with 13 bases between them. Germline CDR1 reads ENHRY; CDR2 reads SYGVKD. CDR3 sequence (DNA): TGTGCCACCTCTCCGGGTGTAGATACGCAGTATTTT. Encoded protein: CATSPGVDTQYF.

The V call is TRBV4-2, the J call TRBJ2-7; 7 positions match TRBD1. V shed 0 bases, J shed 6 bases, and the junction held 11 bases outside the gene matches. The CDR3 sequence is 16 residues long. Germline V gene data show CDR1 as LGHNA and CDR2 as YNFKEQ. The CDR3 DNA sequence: TGTGCCAGCAGCCAAGATGGGGCAGGGGGTTCGATCGAGCAGTACTTC. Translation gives CASSQDGAGGSIEQYF.

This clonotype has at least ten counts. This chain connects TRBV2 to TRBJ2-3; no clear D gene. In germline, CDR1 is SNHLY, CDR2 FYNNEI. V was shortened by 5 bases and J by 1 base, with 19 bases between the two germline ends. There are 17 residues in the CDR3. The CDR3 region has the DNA TGTGCCAGCAGTCGATCCATTTTAACGTCCGGCACAGATACGCAGTATTTT. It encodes CASSRSILTSGTDTQYF.

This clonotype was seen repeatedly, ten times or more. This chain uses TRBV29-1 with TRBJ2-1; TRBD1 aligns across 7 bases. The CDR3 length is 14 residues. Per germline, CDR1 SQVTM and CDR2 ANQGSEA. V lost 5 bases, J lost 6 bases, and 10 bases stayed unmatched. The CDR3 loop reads CSVRYRGEFNEQFF. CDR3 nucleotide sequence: TGCAGCGTTCGATACAGGGGTGAATTCAATGAGCAGTTCTTC.

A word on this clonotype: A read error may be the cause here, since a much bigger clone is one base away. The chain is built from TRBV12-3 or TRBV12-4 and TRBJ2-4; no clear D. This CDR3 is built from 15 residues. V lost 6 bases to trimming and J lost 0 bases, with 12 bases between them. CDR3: CASRTLTAAKNIQYF. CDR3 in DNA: TGTGCCAGCAGAACCCTAACAGCAGCCAAAAACATTCAGTACTTC.

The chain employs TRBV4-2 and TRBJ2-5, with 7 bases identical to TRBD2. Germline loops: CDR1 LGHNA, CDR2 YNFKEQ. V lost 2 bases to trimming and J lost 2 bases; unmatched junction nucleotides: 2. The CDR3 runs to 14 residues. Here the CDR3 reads CASSQKAGQETQYF. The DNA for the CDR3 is TGTGCCAGCAGCCAAAAAGCGGGGCAAGAGACCCAGTACTTC.